This T cell receptor (beta chain) was identified in a study of CD8 T cells in Susac syndrome. For the study at large: Within the sequenced Susac syndrome patient group, over 5 exhibited active disease and fewer than ten were in remission. Patients with Susac syndrome had blood drawn and were at that point therapy-naive, on corticosteroids, or on intravenous immunoglobulin alone.

The CDR3 is 15 residues long. Germline CDR1 reads SGHTA; CDR2 reads FQGTGA. V lost 3 bases and J 4 bases, leaving 15 bases between the germline ends. Reverse transcription of roughly 0.5 to 1 ug RNA used random hexamers. The amplification used immunoSEQ multiplex PCR on TCR beta CDR3; it spanned 54 Vbeta and 13 Jbeta. One entry per CDR3 protein, called by TCRdb with MiXCR from the immunoSEQ multiplex PCR reads. The repertoire holds around 170,000 distinct CDR3 sequences, with under 95% as singletons. Sequencing was performed on CD4+ T cells from PBMCs. The receptor comes from a human donor with Susac syndrome. The genes are TRBV7-3 and TRBJ2-5; D assignment may be TRBD1 or TRBD2 (7 bases each). CDR3 protein: CASSLSGGAGETQYF. The CDR3, as DNA: TGTGCCAGCAGCTTGTCAGGGGGGGCTGGAGAGACCCAGTACTTC.